One sample yielded the 30 T cell receptor beta chains listed below, sequenced in a study of shared clonotypes between healthy human individuals. The table came from immunoSEQ multiplex PCR; TCRdb's copy has only in-frame clones and leaves some out. The data hold millions of clones, with around 93% observed a single time. Selected positively for CCR7 and CD45RO-negative, naive CD8 cells excluded terminally differentiated effector memory CD45RA+ cells. What was sequenced was naive CD8+ T cells from PBMCs. The receptors come from a man aged 18 to 29 in good health. Some clones in this sample may be carry-over from other donors' samples.

This clone was seen just once. The chain has TRBV11-2 and TRBJ2-7, with D possibly matching TRBD1 (5 bases). CDR3 length: 10 amino acids. The germline V gene encodes CDR1 SGHAT and CDR2 FQNNGV. The V end was cut by 5 bases, the J end by 9 bases, with 8 bases between. The CDR3 loop reads CASSQGTQYF. The CDR3 nucleotides read TGTGCCAGCAGCCAGGGAACGCAGTACTTC.

Only one count was recorded for this clone. The rearrangement links TRBV9 to TRBJ2-1; the D gene is possibly TRBD1 (5 bases). Germline lookup yields CDR1 SGDLS and CDR2 YYNGEE. The CDR3 length is 14 residues. V dropped 4 bases and J dropped 0 bases, with 8 bases sitting between them. The DNA of the CDR3 is TGTGCCAGCAGCTTCCAGGGCTCCTACAATGAGCAGTTCTTC. Encoded protein: CASSFQGSYNEQFF.

In regard to this clone: This same CDR3 is encoded by further DNA sequences in the sample. The V and J genes are TRBV4-1 and TRBJ2-3; D tentatively fits TRBD1 or TRBD2 (5 bases each). This CDR3 contains 15 residues. V was clipped by 1 base and J by 1 base, with 9 bases between them. The germline V gene encodes CDR1 MGHRA and CDR2 YSYEKL. CDR3 protein: CASSQVQGGTDTQYF. CDR3 bases: TGCGCCAGCAGCCAAGTTCAGGGAGGCACAGATACGCAGTATTTT.

The gene calls are TRBV7-9 and TRBJ1-1; 7 bases agree with TRBD1. Germline V gene data show CDR1 as SEHNR and CDR2 as FQNEAQ (reference sequence). The CDR3 spans 14 residues. V lost 4 bases, J lost 7 bases, and 9 bases stayed unmatched. The CDR3 DNA sequence: TGTGCCAGCAGCTCGACCCGGGACAGACTTGAAGCTTTCTTT. Residues: CASSSTRDRLEAFF.

The chain uses TRBV29-1 and TRBJ2-7; the match to TRBD1 covers 7 bases. The CDR3 is made up of 14 amino acids. J was trimmed by 4 bases and V by 6 bases; bases with no gene match: 12. Germline loops: CDR1 SQVTM, CDR2 ANQGSEA. Here the CDR3 reads CSVLGGQTLYEQYF. DNA for the CDR3: TGCAGCGTCCTAGGGGGACAGACCCTGTACGAGCAGTACTTC.

The chain carries TRBV2 and TRBJ2-1; D remains ambiguous. Germline V gives CDR1 SNHLY, CDR2 FYNNEI. Deletions cut 2 bases from V and 5 bases from J, with 10 bases between. The CDR3 runs to 14 residues. CDR3 residues: CASSESHRDNEQFF. Written as DNA, the CDR3 is TGTGCCAGCAGTGAATCCCATAGGGACAATGAGCAGTTCTTC.

The V call is TRBV6-5, the J call TRBJ2-7, with 7 positions matching TRBD1. Trimming took 5 bases from V and 2 from J; bases not matched to a gene: 3. CDR1 is MNHEY and CDR2 is SVGAGI in the germline V gene. This CDR3 region has 13 residues. The CDR3 spells CASSNRGTYEQYF. CDR3 DNA: TGTGCCAGCAGTAACAGGGGAACCTACGAGCAGTACTTC.

This sequence joins TRBV27 and TRBJ1-5, with 8 positions matching TRBD1. Germline CDR1 MNHEY, CDR2 SMNVEV (reference sequence). The CDR3 spans 17 residues. V gave up 4 bases and J gave up 3 bases; unmatched junction bases: 11. The CDR3 region has the DNA TGTGCCAGCAGTTGTCCCAGGGGGCATGATCCCAATCAGCCCCAGCATTTT. Translated: CASSCPRGHDPNQPQHF.

This rearrangement joins TRBV28 to TRBJ1-1, with TRBD1 as a possible D gene (6 bases). Germline CDR1 and CDR2: MDHEN and SYDVKM. V dropped 1 base and J dropped 7 bases, with 16 bases sitting between them. The CDR3 spans 15 residues. The CDR3 bases are TGTGCCAGCAGTTTATTATCGGGGGGGCCCCTTGAAGCTTTCTTT. Translated: CASSLLSGGPLEAFF.

V gene TRBV6-6 combines with J gene TRBJ2-7, with D perhaps TRBD1 (6 bases). This CDR3 is 16 amino acids long. Trimming pared 6 bases from V and 2 bases from J, leaving 20 bases between. Germline CDR1 and CDR2: MNHNY and SVGAGI (reference sequence). This CDR3 is CASRKMTGPATYEQYF. The CDR3 DNA reads as TGTGCCAGCAGGAAAATGACAGGCCCCGCCACCTACGAGCAGTACTTC.

The chain recombines TRBV29-1 with TRBJ2-1; a weak D match, TRBD2 (6 bases). The CDR3 is 15 residues long. Trimming stripped 7 bases from V and 2 bases from J, with 18 bases between. Germline V gives CDR1 SQVTM, CDR2 ANQGSEA. The CDR3 DNA is TGCAGCGCCTGGCGGGGCGGATCAACCTACAATGAGCAGTTCTTC. This sequence encodes CSAWRGGSTYNEQFF.

This sequence joins TRBV5-4 and TRBJ2-7, with 8 nucleotides matching TRBD1. CDR3 size: 17 residues. Germline-derived CDR1 and CDR2 are SGHNT and YYREEE (reference sequence). J was trimmed by 2 bases and V by 0 bases; bases with no gene match: 10. The CDR3 sequence: CASSLGHFGQGPYEQYF. CDR3 coding DNA: TGTGCCAGCAGCTTGGGGCACTTTGGACAGGGCCCCTACGAGCAGTACTTC.

Details on this clone: The identical CDR3 is also encoded by other nucleotide sequences in the sample. The chain couples TRBV10-1 to TRBJ2-2; D is undetermined. CDR3 length equals 13 residues. V lost 3 bases and J lost 4, with 6 bases in between. Germline lookup yields CDR1 WNHNN and CDR2 SYGVQD (reference sequence). CDR3 protein: CASSDPGTGELFF. The CDR3 DNA follows: TGCGCCAGCAGTGACCCAGGCACCGGGGAGCTGTTTTTT.

The chain has TRBV6-4 and TRBJ2-7; 8 nucleotides match TRBD1. The V gene end was trimmed by 8 bases and the J gene end by 3 bases; junction bases not matched to a gene: 12. Germline V CDR1 and CDR2: MRHNA, SNTAGT. This CDR3 has 15 amino acids. CDR3 sequence reads: CASGETGEVCYEQYF. The CDR3 region has the DNA TGTGCCAGCGGCGAGACAGGGGAGGTTTGCTACGAGCAGTACTTC.

The gene calls are TRBV29-1 and TRBJ2-1, with 14 bases fitting TRBD2. This CDR3 contains 15 residues. V shed 5 bases and J 6 bases; nucleotides not matched to a gene: 6. Germline lookup yields CDR1 SQVTM and CDR2 ANQGSEA. The CDR3 DNA is TGCAGCGTTTCCTACGGACTAGCGGGAGGCAATGAGCAGTTCTTC. Amino acids: CSVSYGLAGGNEQFF.

This clone has only one observation. CDR3 sequence (DNA): TGTGCCAGCAGTTTATCATGGCTAGCGAACTCCTACGAGCAGTACTTC. It codes for CASSLSWLANSYEQYF. The V and J genes are TRBV27 and TRBJ2-7, with a possible D match to TRBD2 (6 bases). V lost 0 bases and J 0 bases, leaving 12 bases between the germline ends. This CDR3 region has 16 residues. Germline V lookup: CDR1 MNHEY, CDR2 SMNVEV (reference sequence).

This sequence joins TRBV6-1 and TRBJ2-7, with TRBD1 matching 8 bases. The trim removed 9 bases at V and 3 bases at J, leaving 4 bases unmatched. This CDR3 has 12 amino acids. Germline loops: CDR1 MNHNS, CDR2 SASEGT. CDR3 in amino acids: CASNRGFYEQYF. In DNA, the CDR3 is TGTGCCAGTAACAGGGGGTTCTACGAGCAGTACTTC.

The rearrangement uses TRBV4-2 and TRBJ2-1; perhaps TRBD1 as D (6 bases). In germline, CDR1 is LGHNA, CDR2 YNFKEQ. The germline V and J ends were trimmed by 0 bases and 4 bases, with 13 bases remaining between them. There are 16 residues in the CDR3. The CDR3 is CASSQDRQVRYNEQFF. Written as DNA, the CDR3 is TGTGCCAGCAGCCAAGATAGACAGGTGAGATACAATGAGCAGTTCTTC.

This clone was seen more than once but under ten times. The chain carries TRBV19 and TRBJ1-5, with D hard to call. The CDR3 is 13 amino acids. Trimming stripped 2 bases from V and 4 bases from J, with 6 bases between. Germline V CDR1 and CDR2: LNHDA, SQIVND (reference sequence). CDR3 sequence (DNA): TGTGCCAGTAGTATATTCCGGAATCAGCCCCAGCATTTT. Translation gives CASSIFRNQPQHF.

This chain joins TRBV10-2 and TRBJ1-1, with D uncertain. This CDR3 region has 11 residues. Germline values: CDR1 WSHSY, CDR2 SAAADI. The ends were cut back, 8 bases at V and 11 bases at J, with 15 bases in the middle. The chain's CDR3 is CASDDGPGAFF. The CDR3 DNA sequence: TGCGCCAGCGACGATGGCCCTGGGGCTTTCTTT.

Worth noting for this clone: Other DNA sequences in the sample encode the same CDR3. The rearrangement uses TRBV27 and TRBJ2-7; no firm D call. V lost 2 bases and J 2 bases, leaving 7 bases between the germline ends. The CDR3 sequence is 13 residues long. The germline gives CDR1 MNHEY, CDR2 SMNVEV (reference sequence). CDR3 in amino acids: CASSLGLPYEQYF. The CDR3 DNA follows: TGTGCCAGCAGTTTAGGCCTTCCCTACGAGCAGTACTTC.

The rearrangement links TRBV9 to TRBJ1-1; the match to TRBD1 covers 11 bases. J gave up 0 bases and V 1 base, and 8 bases lay outside the gene matches. The V gene's germline CDR1 is SGDLS and CDR2 YYNGEE. This CDR3 has 18 residues. CDR3 coding DNA: TGTGCCAGCAGCGTAAGTGGGGACAGGGGGATTATGAACACTGAAGCTTTCTTT. Residues: CASSVSGDRGIMNTEAFF.

This clone was recorded only once. This sequence joins TRBV9 and TRBJ1-4, with a tentative D call TRBD1 (6 bases). CDR1 is SGDLS and CDR2 is YYNGEE in the germline V gene. With 0 bases removed from V and 5 bases from J, the gap between germline ends came to 14 bases. The CDR3 consists of 16 residues. The CDR3 here is CASSVGRGRWNEKLFF. The DNA of the CDR3 is TGTGCCAGCAGCGTAGGTAGGGGGAGATGGAATGAAAAACTGTTTTTT.

Concerning this clone: The sample holds other DNA sequences that translate to the same CDR3. The rearrangement joins TRBV15 to TRBJ1-2, with D uncertain. V was pared by 0 bases and J by 0 bases, with 8 bases between. Germline V lookup: CDR1 LNHNV, CDR2 YYDKDF (reference sequence). This CDR3 has 15 amino acids. The CDR3 sequence is CATSREGTANYGYTF. The CDR3 coding sequence is TGTGCCACCAGCAGAGAAGGAACAGCTAACTATGGCTACACCTTC. Variable domain in full (rest from reference TRBV15 and TRBJ1-2): DAMVIQNPRYQVTQFGKPVTLSCSQTLNHNVMYWYQQKSSQAPKLLFHYYDKDFNNEADTPDNFQSRRPNTSFCFLDIRSPGLGDTAMYLCATSREGTANYGYTFGSGTRLTVV.

The chain couples TRBV6-6 to TRBJ2-7, with 7 bases identical to TRBD1. Germline V CDR1 and CDR2: MNHNY, SVGAGI (reference sequence). This CDR3 has 15 amino acids. V lost 2 bases and J lost 5; bases outside the gene matches: 9. CDR3 amino acids: CASSYGETGFDEQYF. The CDR3 DNA sequence: TGTGCCAGCAGTTACGGGGAGACAGGGTTCGACGAGCAGTACTTC.

This chain uses TRBV7-9 with TRBJ2-2, with D unresolved. CDR1 and CDR2 (germline): SEHNR, FQNEAQ (reference sequence). V lost 8 bases and J 4 bases, leaving 14 bases between the germline ends. The length of the CDR3 is 14 residues. CDR3 region: CASWVGFSTGELFF. In nucleotides, the CDR3 is TGTGCCAGCTGGGTGGGCTTTAGCACCGGGGAGCTGTTTTTT. The full variable domain, in which reference TRBV7-9 and TRBJ2-2 provide the parts outside the CDR3, is DTGVSQNPRHKITKRGQNVTFRCDPISEHNRLYWYRQTLGQGPEFLTYFQNEAQLEKSRLLSDRFSAERPKGSFSTLEIQRTEQGDSAMYLCASWVGFSTGELFFGEGSRLTVL.

The chain uses TRBV21-1 and TRBJ2-4; the DNA was not used to check the table's D call, TRBD1. TRBV21-1 is a listed pseudogene. The CDR3 covers 15 residues. For the CDR3, the DNA is TGTGCCAGCAACCCGGGACAGGGTTCTGAAAACATTCAGTACTTC. Its translation: CASNPGQGSENIQYF.

This chain joins TRBV7-6 and TRBJ2-2; D is unresolved. CDR3 size: 16 residues. CDR1 and CDR2 from the germline V gene are SGHVS and FNYEAQ. The V end was cut by 0 bases, the J end by 2 bases, with 10 bases between. CDR3 loop: CASSLAKELNTGELFF. In DNA, the CDR3 is TGTGCCAGCAGCTTAGCGAAAGAACTAAACACCGGGGAGCTGTTTTTT. The whole variable domain, remainder taken from reference TRBV7-6 and TRBJ2-2, is GAGVSQSPRYKVTKRGQDVALRCDPISGHVSLYWYRQALGQGPEFLTYFNYEAQQDKSGLPNDRFSAERPEGSISTLTIQRTEQRDSAMYRCASSLAKELNTGELFFGEGSRLTVL.

This chain joins TRBV5-6 and TRBJ2-1; D unresolved. The CDR3 is 12 amino acids. Germline V gene data show CDR1 as SGHDT and CDR2 as YYEEEE. Between the trimmed V and J ends, which lost 5 bases and 10 bases, there was a span of 13 bases. This chain's CDR3 is CASSQDVREQFF. In nucleotides, the CDR3 is TGTGCCAGCAGTCAGGACGTGAGGGAGCAGTTCTTC.

This clone appeared a single time. The gene calls are TRBV10-2 and TRBJ2-7, with D possibly TRBD2 on 5 matching bases. Germline lookup yields CDR1 WSHSY and CDR2 SAAADI. The CDR3 has 12 amino acids. V was pared by 6 bases and J by 3 bases, with 9 bases between. The CDR3 protein is CASSWTDYEQYF. In DNA form, the CDR3 reads TGCGCCAGCAGCTGGACTGACTACGAGCAGTACTTC.